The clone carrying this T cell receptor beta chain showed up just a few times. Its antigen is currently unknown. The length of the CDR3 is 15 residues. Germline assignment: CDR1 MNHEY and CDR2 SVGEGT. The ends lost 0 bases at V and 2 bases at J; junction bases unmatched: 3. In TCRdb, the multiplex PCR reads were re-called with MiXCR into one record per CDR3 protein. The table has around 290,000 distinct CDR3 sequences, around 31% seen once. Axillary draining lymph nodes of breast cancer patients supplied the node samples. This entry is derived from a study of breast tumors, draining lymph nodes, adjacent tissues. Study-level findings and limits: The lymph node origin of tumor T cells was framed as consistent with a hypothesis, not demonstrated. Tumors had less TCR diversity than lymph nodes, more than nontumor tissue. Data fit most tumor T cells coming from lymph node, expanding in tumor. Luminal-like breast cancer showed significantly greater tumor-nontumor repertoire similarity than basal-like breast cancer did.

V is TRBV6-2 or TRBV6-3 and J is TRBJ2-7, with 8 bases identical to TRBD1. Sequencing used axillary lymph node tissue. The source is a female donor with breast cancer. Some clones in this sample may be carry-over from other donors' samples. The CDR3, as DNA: TGTGCCAGCAGTTACTCCCTGACAGGGGCCTACGAGCAGTACTTC. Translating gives CASSYSLTGAYEQYF.